Each of the 27 T cell receptor beta chains below was sequenced from the same sample in a study of a mutant IDH1 vaccine in newly diagnosed glioma. Clones were read by immunoSEQ multiplex PCR, and TCRdb kept only the in-frame ones, dropping some. The table includes around 40,000 clones, roughly 79% detected once. Described time point: week 5, during vaccination. Topical imiquimod was applied with each vaccine dose, which held 300 ug of mutant IDH1 20-mer peptide. The antigens for these receptors are not known. Sequenced here: PBMCs, sampled from a glioma patient whose treatment included an IDH1 peptide vaccine. The receptors originated from a man in his fifties with glioma.

This sequence joins TRBV28 and TRBJ2-7; 9 bases are shared with TRBD1. The CDR3 runs 14 residues. The V and J ends lost 2 bases and 6 bases, in that order; junction bases with no gene match: 5. Germline assignment: CDR1 MDHEN and CDR2 SYDVKM. CDR3 amino acids: CASSLGTGSFEQYF. In nucleotides, the CDR3 is TGTGCCAGCAGTTTAGGGACAGGGAGTTTCGAGCAGTACTTC.

V and J are TRBV6-1 and TRBJ1-1, with D unclear. There are 12 residues in the CDR3. In germline, CDR1 is MNHNS, CDR2 SASEGT. V lost 5 bases, J lost 0 bases, and 4 bases lay in between. CDR3 amino acids: CASSILNTEAFF. The CDR3 DNA sequence: TGTGCCAGCAGTATCTTGAACACTGAAGCTTTCTTT.

The rearrangement uses TRBV6-6 and TRBJ2-2; 10 bases are shared with TRBD1. Germline CDR1 MNHNY, CDR2 SVGAGI (reference sequence). The CDR3 is 16 amino acids. V lost 6 bases to trimming and J lost 4 bases; unmatched junction nucleotides: 8. The CDR3, as DNA: TGTGCCAGCAGCCCTGGACAGGGGGTCCCCACCGGGGAGCTGTTTTTT. It translates to CASSPGQGVPTGELFF.

There are a few counts of this clone. The chain combines TRBV30 with TRBJ1-1; tentative D call: TRBD1 (5 bases). Germline V gives CDR1 GTSNPN, CDR2 SVGIG (reference sequence). V lost 2 bases, J lost 8 bases, and 24 bases lay in between. The CDR3 runs 16 residues. CDR3 in DNA: TGTGCCTGGAGTAGGACATCCCAGAGGGCACACTCCGAAGCTTTCTTT. Its protein product is CAWSRTSQRAHSEAFF.

The chain combines TRBV2 with TRBJ1-2; a possible D gene is TRBD1 (5 bases). V lost 7 bases, J lost 0 bases, and 15 bases lay in between. Germline V gene data show CDR1 as SNHLY and CDR2 as FYNNEI. The CDR3 is 15 residues long. CDR3 sequence reads: CASTGLTIANYGYTF. For the CDR3, the DNA is TGTGCCAGCACGGGACTTACCATAGCTAACTATGGCTACACCTTC.

This chain links TRBV28 with TRBJ1-1; 8 bases match TRBD1. Germline values: CDR1 MDHEN, CDR2 SYDVKM. This CDR3 comprises 16 residues. V lost 6 bases to trimming and J lost 4 bases; unmatched junction nucleotides: 13. The CDR3 DNA sequence: TGTGCCAGCAGCTACCGCCGGACAGGGCTGTCCACTGAAGCTTTCTTT. This sequence encodes CASSYRRTGLSTEAFF.

The chain couples TRBV29-1 to TRBJ1-4, with a weak D call TRBD1 (6 bases). The germline gives CDR1 SQVTM, CDR2 ANQGSEA. The V end was cut by 5 bases, the J end by 5 bases, with 12 bases between. The CDR3 has 13 residues. The CDR3 nucleotides are TGCAGCGTTCAGTACAGGGCGAATGAAAAACTGTTTTTT. This encodes CSVQYRANEKLFF.

This clone has only a few counts. The chain is built from TRBV6-1 and TRBJ1-5; 7 bases fit TRBD1. Germline CDR1 and CDR2: MNHNS and SASEGT. After removal of 7 bases from V and 6 bases from J, the junction contained 6 bases not matched to a gene. This CDR3 contains 13 residues. The CDR3: CASNEGGTQPQHF. The CDR3, as DNA: TGTGCCAGCAACGAAGGGGGCACTCAGCCCCAGCATTTT.

The genes are TRBV5-1 and TRBJ1-1; the D is unclear. The V end lost 0 bases, the J end lost 2 bases, and 14 bases lay between the germline ends. CDR1 and CDR2 (germline): SGHRS, YFSETQ. CDR3 size: 16 residues. CDR3 region: CASSLATSNYNTEAFF. The CDR3 DNA reads TGCGCCAGCAGCTTGGCCACGTCAAACTACAACACTGAAGCTTTCTTT.

CDR3 protein: CASSQGQGALYSPLHF. The CDR3 DNA is TGCGCCAGCAGCCAAGGACAGGGGGCCCTATATTCACCCCTCCACTTT. V usage is TRBV4-3 and J usage is TRBJ1-6; 10 bases are shared with TRBD1. The CDR3 runs to 16 residues. J gave up 8 bases and V 1 base, and 5 bases lay outside the gene matches. Germline CDR1 LGHNA, CDR2 YSLEER.

V usage is TRBV5-6 and J usage is TRBJ2-5, with D possibly being TRBD2 (6 bases). With 1 base removed from V and 12 bases from J, the gap between germline ends came to 19 bases. Germline-derived CDR1 and CDR2 are SGHDT and YYEEEE. The CDR3 runs 14 residues. CDR3 bases: TGTGCCAGCAGCTTGTATAGCGGAAACCTTGTTAAGTACTTC. Protein product: CASSLYSGNLVKYF.

The chain carries TRBV5-4 and TRBJ1-1; D is unclear. CDR1 is SGHNT, CDR2 YYREEE, per germline (reference sequence). With 4 bases removed from V and 0 bases from J, the gap between germline ends came to 10 bases. This CDR3 spans 14 amino acids. The CDR3 loop is CASSGHTLNTEAFF. The CDR3 DNA sequence: TGTGCCAGCAGCGGCCACACCCTGAACACTGAAGCTTTCTTT.

The rearrangement joins TRBV11-1 to TRBJ1-4; D is unclear. The CDR3 is made up of 13 amino acids. CDR1 and CDR2 from the germline V gene are SGHAT and FQDESV (reference sequence). V was cut by 4 bases and J by 5 bases, with 8 bases left in between. CDR3 in DNA: TGTGCCAGCAGCTCAGCTTGGAATGAAAAACTGTTTTTT. It specifies CASSSAWNEKLFF. The whole variable domain, remainder taken from reference TRBV11-1 and TRBJ1-4, is EAEVAQSPRYKITEKSQAVAFWCDPISGHATLYWYRQILGQGPELLVQFQDESVVDDSQLPKDRFSAERLKGVDSTLKIQPAELGDSAMYLCASSSAWNEKLFFGSGTQLSVL.

The chain has TRBV5-4 and TRBJ2-7, with 9 bases aligning to TRBD2. Germline V gives CDR1 SGHNT, CDR2 YYREEE (reference sequence). This CDR3 contains 16 residues. V shed 3 bases, J shed 3 bases, and the junction held 10 bases outside the gene matches. The DNA of the CDR3 is TGTGCCAGCAGCTCCCGGATTGGCGGGGGGGGCTACGAGCAGTACTTC. Translating gives CASSSRIGGGGYEQYF.

The rearrangement links TRBV9 to TRBJ1-1; maybe TRBD1 (5 bases). V shed 0 bases and J shed 0 bases, with 9 bases lying between them. The CDR3 has 15 amino acids. Germline V lookup: CDR1 SGDLS, CDR2 YYNGEE. CDR3 in amino acids: CASSVDGGMNTEAFF. The CDR3 DNA reads TGTGCCAGCAGCGTAGACGGGGGAATGAACACTGAAGCTTTCTTT.

This clone was seen more than once but under ten times. The chain is built from TRBV7-2 and TRBJ1-2; D possibly corresponds to TRBD1 (6 bases). This CDR3 region has 13 residues. Germline V CDR1 and CDR2: SGHTA, FQGNSA. V was cut by 5 bases and J by 7 bases, with 14 bases left in between. CDR3 loop: CASSQDSRGGYTF. The CDR3 DNA reads TGTGCCAGCAGCCAAGATTCCAGGGGTGGCTACACCTTC.

This chain joins TRBV5-4 and TRBJ1-5; 10 positions match TRBD1. The germline CDR1 and CDR2 sequences are SGHNT and YYREEE (reference sequence). Trimming removed 3 bases from V and 9 bases from J; junction bases left unmatched: 6. The CDR3 contains 14 residues. Here the CDR3 reads CASSYGTGEGPQHF. CDR3 nucleotide sequence: TGTGCCAGCAGCTATGGGACAGGGGAAGGGCCCCAGCATTTT.

CDR3 nucleotides: TGTGCCAGCAGTGAGGGAGGGTGGGAGACCCAGTACTTC. As protein: CASSEGGWETQYF. The chain combines TRBV6-1 with TRBJ2-5; 7 bases fit TRBD2. J lost 5 bases, V lost 3 bases, and 3 bases had no gene match. Germline V lookup: CDR1 MNHNS, CDR2 SASEGT. This CDR3 comprises 13 residues.

The chain couples TRBV5-1 to TRBJ2-1, with D tentatively TRBD1 or TRBD2 (6 bases each). This CDR3 has 15 residues. Germline CDR1 SGHRS, CDR2 YFSETQ. The V gene lost 4 bases and the J gene lost 2 bases, with 13 bases spanning the gap. In DNA form, the CDR3 reads TGCGCCAGCAGCAAGAACGGGGGCACCTACAATGAGCAGTTCTTC. Translated: CASSKNGGTYNEQFF.

This clone was counted once. The V and J genes are TRBV30 and TRBJ1-5; no definite D call. The CDR3 has 13 amino acids. V lost 0 bases, J lost 6 bases, and 9 bases lay in between. Per germline, CDR1 GTSNPN and CDR2 SVGIG (reference sequence). CDR3 in amino acids: CAWSVSAGQPQHF. The CDR3, as DNA: TGTGCCTGGAGTGTATCGGCGGGTCAGCCCCAGCATTTT.

The chain couples TRBV28 to TRBJ1-2; the D gene is possibly TRBD1 (6 bases). This CDR3 has 14 residues. The V gene's germline CDR1 is MDHEN and CDR2 SYDVKM. V lost 5 bases and J lost 5, with 15 bases in between. The CDR3 spells CASSPGQLGYGYTF. The DNA of the CDR3 is TGTGCCAGCAGTCCCGGACAGCTGGGTTATGGCTACACCTTC.

The rearrangement uses TRBV7-2 and TRBJ2-3; no clear D gene. Between the trimmed V and J ends, which lost 3 bases and 3 bases, there was a span of 10 bases. The CDR3 is 14 amino acids. Germline CDR1 and CDR2: SGHTA and FQGNSA. CDR3 region: CASSFTRSTDTQYF. The CDR3 DNA reads TGTGCCAGCAGCTTCACAAGGAGTACAGATACGCAGTATTTT.

The CDR3 nucleotides are TGCGCCAGCAGCTTGGAGACACCCACCGGGGAGCTGTTTTTT. Its translation: CASSLETPTGELFF. This sequence joins TRBV5-1 and TRBJ2-2; D remains ambiguous. CDR1 and CDR2 (germline): SGHRS, YFSETQ. V lost 0 bases and J lost 4, with 7 bases in between. The CDR3 sequence is 14 residues long.

The V call is TRBV5-4, the J call TRBJ2-1; weak D call: TRBD2 (5 bases). There are 13 residues in the CDR3. Germline values: CDR1 SGHNT, CDR2 YYREEE (reference sequence). V lost 0 bases and J 7 bases, leaving 8 bases between the germline ends. The CDR3 DNA reads as TGTGCCAGCAGCTTGGGACCGGGGAATGAGCAGTTCTTC. Translated: CASSLGPGNEQFF.

The chain is built from TRBV15 and TRBJ2-1; D remains unclear. The V end lost 0 bases, the J end lost 5 bases, and 11 bases lay between the germline ends. Germline CDR1 is LNHNV and CDR2 is YYDKDF (reference sequence). The CDR3 runs to 15 residues. DNA for the CDR3: TGTGCCACCAGCAGAGATCCAACTATCCACAATGAGCAGTTCTTC. As protein: CATSRDPTIHNEQFF.

Sample share makes this clone medium-sized. The gene calls are TRBV6-5 and TRBJ1-1; TRBD1 might be the D (5 bases). This CDR3 has 12 residues. Trimming stripped 5 bases from V and 1 base from J, with 5 bases between. CDR1 and CDR2 from the germline V gene are MNHEY and SVGAGI. CDR3 DNA sequence: TGTGCCAGCAGTACAGGGAACACTGAAGCTTTCTTT. Protein product: CASSTGNTEAFF.

V gene TRBV27 combines with J gene TRBJ2-1; 7 positions agree with TRBD1. V shed 5 bases, J shed 2 bases, and the junction held 6 bases outside the gene matches. The CDR3 totals 15 residues. Looked up from germline, CDR1 is MNHEY and CDR2 is SMNVEV (reference sequence). CDR3 sequence (DNA): TGTGCCAGCAGTCCACAGGGGTTGGCCTACAATGAGCAGTTCTTC. Translating it yields CASSPQGLAYNEQFF.